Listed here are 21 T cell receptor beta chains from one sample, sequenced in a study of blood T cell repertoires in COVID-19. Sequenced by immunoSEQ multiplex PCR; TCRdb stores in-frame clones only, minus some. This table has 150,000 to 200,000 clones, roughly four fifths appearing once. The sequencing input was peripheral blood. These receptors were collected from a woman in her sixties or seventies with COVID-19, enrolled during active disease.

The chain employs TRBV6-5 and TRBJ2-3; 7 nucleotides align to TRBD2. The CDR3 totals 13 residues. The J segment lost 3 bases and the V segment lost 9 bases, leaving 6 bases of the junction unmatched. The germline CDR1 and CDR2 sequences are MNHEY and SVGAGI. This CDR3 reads CARGPRETDTQYF. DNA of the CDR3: TGTGCCAGAGGTCCGCGGGAGACAGATACGCAGTATTTT.

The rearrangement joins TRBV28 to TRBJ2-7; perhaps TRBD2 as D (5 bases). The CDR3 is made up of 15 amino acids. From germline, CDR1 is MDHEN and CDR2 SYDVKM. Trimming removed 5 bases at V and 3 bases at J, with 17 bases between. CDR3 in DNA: TGTGCCAGCAGTGACACCAAGCGGTCCCACTACGAGCAGTACTTC. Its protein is CASSDTKRSHYEQYF.

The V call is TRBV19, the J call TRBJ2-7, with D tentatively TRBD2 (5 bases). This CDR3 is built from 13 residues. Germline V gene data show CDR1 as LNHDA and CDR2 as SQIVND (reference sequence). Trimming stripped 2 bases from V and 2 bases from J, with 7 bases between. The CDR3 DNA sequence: TGTGCCAGTAGTATAAGGGAGCCCTACGAGCAGTACTTC. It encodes CASSIREPYEQYF.

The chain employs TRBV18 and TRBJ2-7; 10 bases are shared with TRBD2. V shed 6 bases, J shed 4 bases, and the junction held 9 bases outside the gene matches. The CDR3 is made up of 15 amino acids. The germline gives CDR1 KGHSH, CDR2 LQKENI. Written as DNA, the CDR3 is TGTGCCAGCTCTCCCGTGACTAGCGGGCTATACGAGCAGTACTTC. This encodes CASSPVTSGLYEQYF. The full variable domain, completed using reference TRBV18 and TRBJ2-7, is NAGVMQNPRHLVRRRGQEARLRCSPMKGHSHVYWYRQLPEEGLKFMVYLQKENIIDESGMPKERFSAEFPKEGPSILRIQQVVRGDSAAYFCASSPVTSGLYEQYFGPGTRLTVT.

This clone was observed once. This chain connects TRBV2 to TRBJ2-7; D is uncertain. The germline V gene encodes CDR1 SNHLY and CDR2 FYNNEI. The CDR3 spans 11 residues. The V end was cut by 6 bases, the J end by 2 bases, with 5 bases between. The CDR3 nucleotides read TGTGCCAGCAGCGTCGCCTACGAGCAGTACTTC. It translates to CASSVAYEQYF.

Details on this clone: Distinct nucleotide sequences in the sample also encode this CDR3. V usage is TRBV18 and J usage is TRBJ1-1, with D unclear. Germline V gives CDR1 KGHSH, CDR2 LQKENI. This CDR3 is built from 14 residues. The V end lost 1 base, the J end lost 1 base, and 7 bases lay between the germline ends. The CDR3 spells CASSPLDTNTEAFF. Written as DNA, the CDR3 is TGTGCCAGCTCACCACTCGACACGAACACTGAAGCTTTCTTT. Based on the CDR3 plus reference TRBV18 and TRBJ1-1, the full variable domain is NAGVMQNPRHLVRRRGQEARLRCSPMKGHSHVYWYRQLPEEGLKFMVYLQKENIIDESGMPKERFSAEFPKEGPSILRIQQVVRGDSAAYFCASSPLDTNTEAFFGQGTRLTVV.

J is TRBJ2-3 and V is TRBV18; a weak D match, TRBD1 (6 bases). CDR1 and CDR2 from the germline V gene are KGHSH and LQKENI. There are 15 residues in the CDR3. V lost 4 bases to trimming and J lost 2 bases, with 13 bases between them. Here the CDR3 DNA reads TGTGCCAGCTCACGGACATGGGGGCCCACAGATACGCAGTATTTT. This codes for CASSRTWGPTDTQYF. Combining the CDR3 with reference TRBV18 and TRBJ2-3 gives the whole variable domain NAGVMQNPRHLVRRRGQEARLRCSPMKGHSHVYWYRQLPEEGLKFMVYLQKENIIDESGMPKERFSAEFPKEGPSILRIQQVVRGDSAAYFCASSRTWGPTDTQYFGPGTRLTVL.

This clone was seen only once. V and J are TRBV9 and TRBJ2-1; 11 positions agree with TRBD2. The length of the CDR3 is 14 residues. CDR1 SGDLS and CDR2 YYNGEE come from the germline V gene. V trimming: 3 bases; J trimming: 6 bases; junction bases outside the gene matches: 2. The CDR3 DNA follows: TGTGCCAGCAGCGCGGGACTAGCGGTCAATGAGCAGTTCTTC. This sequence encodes CASSAGLAVNEQFF.

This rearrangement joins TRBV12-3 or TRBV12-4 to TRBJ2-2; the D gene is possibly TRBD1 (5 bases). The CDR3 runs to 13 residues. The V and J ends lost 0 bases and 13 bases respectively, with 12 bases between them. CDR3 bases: TGTGCCAGCAGTTTAGCCCTGGCAGGGTGGCTGTTTTTT. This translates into CASSLALAGWLFF.

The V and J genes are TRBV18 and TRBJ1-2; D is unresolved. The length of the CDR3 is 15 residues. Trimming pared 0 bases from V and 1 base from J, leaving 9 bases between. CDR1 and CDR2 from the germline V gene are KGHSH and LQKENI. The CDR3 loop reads CASSPPSIDNYGYTF. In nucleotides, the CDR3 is TGTGCCAGCTCACCACCGTCAATAGATAACTATGGCTACACCTTC.

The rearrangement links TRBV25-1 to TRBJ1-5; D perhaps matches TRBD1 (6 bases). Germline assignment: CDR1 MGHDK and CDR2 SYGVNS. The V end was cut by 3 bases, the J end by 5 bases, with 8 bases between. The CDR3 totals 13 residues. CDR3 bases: TGTGCCAGCAGTGACAGGGGAGATCAGCCCCAGCATTTT. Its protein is CASSDRGDQPQHF.

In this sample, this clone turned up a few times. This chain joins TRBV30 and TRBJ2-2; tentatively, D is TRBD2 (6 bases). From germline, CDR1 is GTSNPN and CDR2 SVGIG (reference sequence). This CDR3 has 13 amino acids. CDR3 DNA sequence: TGTGCTGGGGGGAGAAGGGTCACCGGGGAGCTGTTTTTT. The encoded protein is CAGGRRVTGELFF.

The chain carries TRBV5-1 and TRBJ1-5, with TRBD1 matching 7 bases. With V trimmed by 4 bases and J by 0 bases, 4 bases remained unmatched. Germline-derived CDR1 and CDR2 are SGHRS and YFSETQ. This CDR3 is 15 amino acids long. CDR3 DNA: TGCGCCAGCAGCGCAGGGACAGCTAGCAATCAGCCCCAGCATTTT. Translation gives CASSAGTASNQPQHF.

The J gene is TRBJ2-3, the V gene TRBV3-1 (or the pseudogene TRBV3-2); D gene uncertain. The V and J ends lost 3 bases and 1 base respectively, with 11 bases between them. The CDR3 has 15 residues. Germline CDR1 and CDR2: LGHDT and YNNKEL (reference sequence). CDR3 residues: CASSHGNVGTDTQYF. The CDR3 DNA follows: TGTGCCAGCAGCCACGGTAACGTAGGCACAGATACGCAGTATTTT.

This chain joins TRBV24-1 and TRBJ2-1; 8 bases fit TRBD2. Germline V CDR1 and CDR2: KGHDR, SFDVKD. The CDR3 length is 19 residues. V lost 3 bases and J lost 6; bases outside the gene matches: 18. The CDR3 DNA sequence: TGTGCCACCAGTGATCCGGGAGGGTCGAGGGGACACTCAAGCAATGAGCAGTTCTTC. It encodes CATSDPGGSRGHSSNEQFF.

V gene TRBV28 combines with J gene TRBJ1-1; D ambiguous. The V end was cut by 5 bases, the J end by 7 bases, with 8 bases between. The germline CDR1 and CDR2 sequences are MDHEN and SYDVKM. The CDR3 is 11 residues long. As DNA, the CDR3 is TGTGCCAGCAGTCGCGAAATTGAAGCTTTCTTT. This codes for CASSREIEAFF.

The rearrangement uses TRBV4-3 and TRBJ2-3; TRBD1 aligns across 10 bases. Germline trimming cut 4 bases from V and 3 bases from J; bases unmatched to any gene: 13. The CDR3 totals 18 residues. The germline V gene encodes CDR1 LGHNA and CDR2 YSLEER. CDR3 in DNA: TGCGCCAGCAGCCCATCGCAGCCGGGACAGGGGAGGACAGATACGCAGTATTTT. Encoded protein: CASSPSQPGQGRTDTQYF.

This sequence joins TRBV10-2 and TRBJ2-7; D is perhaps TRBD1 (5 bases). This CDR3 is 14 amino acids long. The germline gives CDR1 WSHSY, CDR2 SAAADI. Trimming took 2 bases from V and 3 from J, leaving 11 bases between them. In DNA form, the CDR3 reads TGCGCCAGCAGTGAGCAAGGGGCCCTCTACGAGCAGTACTTC. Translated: CASSEQGALYEQYF.

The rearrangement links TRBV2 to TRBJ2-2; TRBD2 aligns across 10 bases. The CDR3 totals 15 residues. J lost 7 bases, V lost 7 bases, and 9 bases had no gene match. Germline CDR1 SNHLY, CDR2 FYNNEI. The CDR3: CASIEREGLGGELFF. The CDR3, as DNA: TGTGCCAGCATCGAGCGGGAGGGCCTTGGCGGGGAGCTGTTTTTT. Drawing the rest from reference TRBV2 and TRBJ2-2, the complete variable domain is EPEVTQTPSHQVTQMGQEVILRCVPISNHLYFYWYRQILGQKVEFLVSFYNNEISEKSEIFDDQFSVERPDGSNFTLKIRSTKLEDSAMYFCASIEREGLGGELFFGEGSRLTVL.

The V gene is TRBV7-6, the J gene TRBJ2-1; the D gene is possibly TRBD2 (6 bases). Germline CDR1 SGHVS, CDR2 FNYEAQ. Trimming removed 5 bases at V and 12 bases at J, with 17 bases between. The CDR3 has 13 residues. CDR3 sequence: CASSPGGSAGQFF. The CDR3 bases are TGTGCCAGCAGCCCCGGGGGTTCTGCGGGGCAGTTCTTC. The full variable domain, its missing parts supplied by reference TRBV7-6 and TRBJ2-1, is GAGVSQSPRYKVTKRGQDVALRCDPISGHVSLYWYRQALGQGPEFLTYFNYEAQQDKSGLPNDRFSAERPEGSISTLTIQRTEQRDSAMYRCASSPGGSAGQFFGPGTRLTVL.

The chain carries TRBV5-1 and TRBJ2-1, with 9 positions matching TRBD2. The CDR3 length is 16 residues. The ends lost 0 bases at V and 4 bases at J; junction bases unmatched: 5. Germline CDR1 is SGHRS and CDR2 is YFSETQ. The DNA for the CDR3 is TGCGCCAGCAGCTTGGCGTCTAGCGGGACTTACAATGAGCAGTTCTTC. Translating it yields CASSLASSGTYNEQFF.